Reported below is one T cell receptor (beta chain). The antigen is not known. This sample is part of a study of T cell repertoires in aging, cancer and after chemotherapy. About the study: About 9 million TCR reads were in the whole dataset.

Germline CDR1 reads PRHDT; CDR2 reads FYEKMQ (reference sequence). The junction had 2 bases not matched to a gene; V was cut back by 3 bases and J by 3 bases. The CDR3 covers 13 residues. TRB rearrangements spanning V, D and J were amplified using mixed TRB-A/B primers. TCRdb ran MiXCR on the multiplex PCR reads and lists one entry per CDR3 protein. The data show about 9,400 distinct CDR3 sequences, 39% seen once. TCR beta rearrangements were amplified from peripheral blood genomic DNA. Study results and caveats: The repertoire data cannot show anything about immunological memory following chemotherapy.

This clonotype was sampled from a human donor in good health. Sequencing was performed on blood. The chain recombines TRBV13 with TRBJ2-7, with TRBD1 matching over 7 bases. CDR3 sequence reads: CASSLPGGYEQYF. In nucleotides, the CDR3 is TGTGCCAGCAGCTTGCCAGGGGGCTACGAGCAGTACTTC.